This T cell receptor (beta chain) was captured by sequencing in a study of T cells in Graves' hyperthyroidism and ophthalmopathy. It was RNA transcripts that yielded the amplified TCR beta CDR3 regions. With the HTBI primer set, the TCR CDR3 went through a first round of RT-PCR. TCRdb passed the multiplex PCR reads through MiXCR, listing each CDR3 protein once. This sample has about 570,000 distinct CDR3 sequences, with about half found just once. This clonotype was recorded many times. Trimming pared 3 bases from V and 5 bases from J, leaving 16 bases between. Germline V gives CDR1 GTSNPN, CDR2 SVGIG (reference sequence). The CDR3 is 14 residues long.

The receptor was isolated from an adult woman with Graves' disease, either hyperthyroidism or ophthalmopathy (not recorded which). The J gene is TRBJ2-5, the V gene TRBV30; TRBD1 is a possible D gene (6 bases). The sample consisted of peripheral blood or thyroid tissue (not recorded which). CDR3 residues: CAWSPTGFVETQYF. For the CDR3, the DNA is TGTGCCTGGAGCCCCACAGGGTTCGTGGAGACCCAGTACTTC.